The rows below give T cell receptor beta chains drawn from one sample of a study of T-cell memory formation after mild COVID-19. TCRdb reprocessed the 5' RACE reads with MiXCR, giving one entry per CDR3 protein. The table has 210,000 or so distinct CDR3 sequences, approximately 20% seen once. The sample was PBMCs or a T cell subset sorted from them (not recorded which). Receptor source: an adult woman who had mild COVID-19 (a few samples of this study predate the infection). Cell type and time point are not known. CDR3s include the opening cysteine and the closing phenylalanine or tryptophan. The D gene is left open where the match is weak. Size is stated for part of the rows, as once, few or many counts, or as a class when the clone is expanded.

cdr3_length	j_call	clone_size	v_call	d_call	cdr3_aa	cdr3_nt
16	TRBJ2-1	many	TRBV5-1	NA	CASSLGLTANGNEQFF	TGCGCCAGCAGCTTGGGACTCACCGCTAACGGCAATGAGCAGTTCTTC
17	TRBJ2-3	NA	TRBV9	TRBD2	CASSATTSGLSTDTQYF	TGTGCCAGCAGCGCCACCACTAGCGGGCTTAGCACAGATACGCAGTATTTT
14	TRBJ1-4	NA	TRBV5-1	NA	CASSQSMAGEKLFF	TGCGCCAGCAGCCAGTCGATGGCTGGGGAAAAACTGTTTTTT
13	TRBJ1-1	many	TRBV3-1	NA	CASSQGGNTEAFF	TGTGCCAGCAGCCAAGGGGGGAACACTGAAGCTTTCTTT
13	TRBJ2-7	NA	TRBV18	NA	CASSPSRGYEQYF	TGTGCCAGCTCACCGAGCAGGGGTTACGAGCAGTACTTC
14	TRBJ1-1	many	TRBV5-1	NA	CASSLRQANTEAFF	TGCGCCAGCAGCTTGAGACAGGCTAACACTGAAGCTTTCTTT
14	TRBJ2-7	few	TRBV29-1	TRBD2	CSVASRGSGYEQYF	TGCAGCGTTGCATCTCGCGGGAGTGGCTACGAGCAGTACTTC
12	TRBJ2-7	many	TRBV5-4	NA	CASSLDLYEQYF	TGTGCCAGCAGCTTGGACCTTTACGAGCAGTACTTC
9	TRBJ1-1	NA	TRBV29-1	NA	CSAGIEAFF	TGCAGCGCAGGGATAGAAGCTTTCTTT
13	TRBJ1-1	once	TRBV19	NA	CASSSQVGTEAFF	TGTGCCAGTAGTTCTCAGGTTGGCACTGAAGCTTTCTTT
15	TRBJ2-1	NA	TRBV11-2	TRBD1	CASSPRTGSYNEQFF	TGTGCCAGCAGTCCACGGACAGGATCCTACAATGAGCAGTTCTTC
15	TRBJ2-5	few	TRBV20-1	TRBD2	CSARVSGRSLETQYF	TGCAGTGCTAGGGTTAGCGGGAGGTCTTTGGAGACCCAGTACTTC
13	TRBJ1-1	NA	TRBV20-1	TRBD1	CSAKTGMNTEAFF	TGCAGTGCTAAGACAGGGATGAACACTGAAGCTTTCTTT
16	TRBJ1-2	few	TRBV5-5	NA	CASSPGSSYRAEGYTF	TGTGCCAGCAGCCCTGGCTCCTCCTACAGAGCGGAAGGCTACACCTTC
14	TRBJ1-5	NA	TRBV7-2	NA	CASSLAALNQPQHF	TGTGCCAGCAGCTTAGCGGCACTCAATCAGCCCCAGCATTTT
19	TRBJ2-7	few	TRBV6-2/TRBV6-3	TRBD1	CASSYLGPAWGQGTYEQYF	TGTGCCAGCAGTTACCTGGGTCCCGCTTGGGGACAGGGGACCTACGAGCAGTACTTC
13	TRBJ2-1	few	TRBV4-3	NA	CASSQVTTSEQFF	TGCGCCAGCAGCCAAGTTACGACTTCTGAGCAGTTCTTC
14	TRBJ2-4	NA	TRBV6-2/TRBV6-3	TRBD1	CASSAGGPKNIQYF	TGTGCCAGCAGTGCAGGGGGCCCCAAAAACATTCAGTACTTC
15	TRBJ2-1	few	TRBV12-3/TRBV12-4	TRBD2	CASIPWGGSYNEQFF	TGTGCCAGCATCCCCTGGGGGGGATCCTACAATGAGCAGTTCTTC
14	TRBJ2-2	many	TRBV29-1	NA	CSVAPSVNTGELFF	TGCAGCGTTGCTCCCTCAGTGAACACCGGGGAGCTGTTTTTT